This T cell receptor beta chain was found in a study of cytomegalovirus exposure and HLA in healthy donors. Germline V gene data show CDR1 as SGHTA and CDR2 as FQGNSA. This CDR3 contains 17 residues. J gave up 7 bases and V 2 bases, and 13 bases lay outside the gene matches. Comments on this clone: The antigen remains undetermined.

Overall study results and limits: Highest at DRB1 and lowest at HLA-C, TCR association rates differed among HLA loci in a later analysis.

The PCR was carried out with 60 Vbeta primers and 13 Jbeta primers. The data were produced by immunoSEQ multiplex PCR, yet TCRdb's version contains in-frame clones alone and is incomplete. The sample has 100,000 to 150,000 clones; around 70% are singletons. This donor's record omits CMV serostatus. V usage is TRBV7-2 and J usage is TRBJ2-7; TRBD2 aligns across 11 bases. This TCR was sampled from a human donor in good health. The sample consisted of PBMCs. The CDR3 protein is CASSLSVTSGRGGEQYF. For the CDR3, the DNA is TGTGCCAGCAGCTTATCGGTTACTAGCGGGAGAGGAGGAGAGCAGTACTTC. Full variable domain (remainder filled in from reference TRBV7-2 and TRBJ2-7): GAGVSQSPSNKVTEKGKDVELRCDPISGHTALYWYRQSLGQGLEFLIYFQGNSAPDKSGLPSDRFSAERTGGSVSTLTIQRTQQEDSAVYLCASSLSVTSGRGGEQYFGPGTRLTVT.